Detailed here is one TCR beta chain. This CDR3 is built from 11 residues. Trimming shortened V by 6 bases and J by 2 bases, and 4 bases separated the two germline ends. The germline CDR1 and CDR2 sequences are MNHNS and SASEGT. This sample is drawn from a study of cytomegalovirus exposure and HLA in healthy donors. Primers included in the PCR were 60 Vbeta and 13 Jbeta primers. TCRdb's table, derived via immunoSEQ multiplex PCR, lists solely in-frame clones and lacks some. The data show some 200,000 clones, around four fifths seen once. The genes are TRBV6-1 and TRBJ2-5; no clear D gene. This receptor was taken from a boy aged 2 to 10 in good health and CMV-seronegative. Material: PBMCs. The CDR3 bases are TGTGCCAGCAGCCATCAAGAGACCCAGTACTTC. It specifies CASSHQETQYF.